This T cell receptor beta chain came from a study of T cell repertoires in cytomegalovirus infection. From germline, CDR1 is WSHSY and CDR2 SAAADI. J was trimmed by 0 bases and V by 9 bases; bases with no gene match: 4. The CDR3 spans 14 residues. TCRdb ran MiXCR on the reads and lists one entry per CDR3 protein. The sample shows 200,000 or so distinct CDR3 sequences, roughly 30% of them seen only once. The material sequenced was PBMCs. This sequence was found in a human donor in good health (CMV status not recorded). Some clones in this sample may be carry-over from other donors' samples. This rearrangement joins TRBV10-2 to TRBJ1-3; 8 positions agree with TRBD1. The CDR3: CASADRGSGNTIYF. For the CDR3, the DNA is TGCGCCAGTGCTGACAGGGGCTCTGGAAACACCATATATTTT.